A selection of T cell receptor beta chains follows, all from one sample in a study of blood T cell repertoires in COVID-19. The repertoire was sequenced with immunoSEQ multiplex PCR; TCRdb's copy has only in-frame clones and lacks some. In the table there are some 240,000 clones, roughly four fifths of which are singletons. The specimen sequenced was peripheral blood. These receptors were obtained from an elderly woman with acute or convalescent COVID-19. Both conserved end residues are part of each CDR3. The order of the fields is clone size, V gene, D gene, J gene, CDR3 protein, CDR3 DNA. The D gene is left open where the match is weak. Clone size, where shown, is once, few, many, or a class for clones that have expanded.

abundance: .
v_gene: TRBV25-1
d_gene: .
j_gene: TRBJ1-5
CDR3aa: CATEGPGGSNQPQHF
CDR3nt: TGTGCCACTGAAGGACCGGGAGGCAGCAATCAGCCCCAGCATTTT

abundance: .
v_gene: TRBV21-1
d_gene: .
j_gene: TRBJ1-2
CDR3aa: CALTGVEGYTF
CDR3nt: TGTGCCCTAACCGGGGTTGAGGGCTACACCTTC

abundance: .
v_gene: TRBV28
d_gene: TRBD2
j_gene: TRBJ2-1
CDR3aa: CASSLASGGAHEQFF
CDR3nt: TGTGCCAGCAGTTTGGCTAGCGGGGGGGCCCATGAGCAGTTCTTC

abundance: many
v_gene: TRBV12-3/TRBV12-4
d_gene: .
j_gene: TRBJ1-2
CDR3aa: CASSLKQTYGYTF
CDR3nt: TGTGCCAGCAGTTTAAAACAGACCTATGGCTACACCTTC

abundance: .
v_gene: TRBV5-1
d_gene: TRBD1
j_gene: TRBJ1-4
CDR3aa: CASSTTGAPTNEKLFF
CDR3nt: TGCGCCAGCAGCACCACAGGGGCCCCAACTAATGAAAAACTGTTTTTT

abundance: .
v_gene: TRBV5-1
d_gene: .
j_gene: TRBJ1-1
CDR3aa: CASSRDSGTEAFF
CDR3nt: TGCGCCAGCAGTAGGGACTCAGGGACTGAAGCTTTCTTT

abundance: .
v_gene: TRBV28
d_gene: TRBD1
j_gene: TRBJ1-2
CDR3aa: CASSRTGPPYGYTF
CDR3nt: TGTGCCAGCAGTCGGACAGGGCCCCCCTATGGCTACACCTTC

abundance: .
v_gene: TRBV18
d_gene: .
j_gene: TRBJ1-5
CDR3aa: CASSRRQDYNQPQHF
CDR3nt: TGTGCCAGCTCACGACGACAGGATTACAATCAGCCCCAGCATTTT

abundance: .
v_gene: TRBV7-8
d_gene: .
j_gene: TRBJ1-1
CDR3aa: CASSLARLWGDTEAFF
CDR3nt: TGTGCCAGCAGCTTAGCGAGGCTTTGGGGAGACACTGAAGCTTTCTTT

abundance: .
v_gene: TRBV5-8
d_gene: .
j_gene: TRBJ1-3
CDR3aa: CASSLLSGNTIYF
CDR3nt: TGTGCCAGCAGCTTGTTATCTGGAAACACCATATATTTT

abundance: .
v_gene: TRBV5-1
d_gene: TRBD1
j_gene: TRBJ2-2
CDR3aa: CASSLGYAGGNTGELFF
CDR3nt: TGCGCCAGCAGCTTGGGTTACGCAGGGGGGAACACCGGGGAGCTGTTTTTT

abundance: .
v_gene: TRBV9
d_gene: .
j_gene: TRBJ1-2
CDR3aa: CASSVGLPGNGYTF
CDR3nt: TGTGCCAGCAGCGTAGGACTTCCGGGGAATGGCTACACCTTC

abundance: .
v_gene: TRBV18
d_gene: TRBD1
j_gene: TRBJ1-3
CDR3aa: CASSPTGAYNSGNTIYF
CDR3nt: TGTGCCAGCTCACCTACAGGGGCCTACAACTCTGGAAACACCATATATTTT

abundance: few
v_gene: TRBV7-8
d_gene: .
j_gene: TRBJ1-2
CDR3aa: CASSLDMNYGYTF
CDR3nt: TGTGCCAGCAGCTTAGACATGAACTATGGCTACACCTTC

abundance: .
v_gene: TRBV2
d_gene: .
j_gene: TRBJ1-1
CDR3aa: CASRWGDGNTEAFF
CDR3nt: TGTGCCAGCAGGTGGGGCGACGGGAACACTGAAGCTTTCTTT

abundance: .
v_gene: TRBV12-3/TRBV12-4
d_gene: .
j_gene: TRBJ1-5
CDR3aa: CASSSRQNQPQHF
CDR3nt: TGTGCCAGCAGTTCCCGCCAGAATCAGCCCCAGCATTTT

abundance: few
v_gene: TRBV27
d_gene: .
j_gene: TRBJ1-5
CDR3aa: CASSSKGGHQPQHF
CDR3nt: TGTGCCAGCAGTTCCAAAGGGGGACATCAGCCCCAGCATTTT

abundance: .
v_gene: TRBV14
d_gene: .
j_gene: TRBJ1-6
CDR3aa: CASSQERTRGNSPLHF
CDR3nt: TGTGCCAGCAGCCAAGAACGGACCAGGGGAAATTCACCCCTCCACTTT

abundance: .
v_gene: TRBV5-1
d_gene: TRBD1
j_gene: TRBJ2-1
CDR3aa: CASSMTGGNGEQFF
CDR3nt: TGCGCCAGCAGCATGACAGGGGGTAATGGTGAGCAGTTCTTC

abundance: .
v_gene: TRBV18
d_gene: TRBD1
j_gene: TRBJ1-1
CDR3aa: CASSPDRGWDTEAFF
CDR3nt: TGTGCCAGCTCACCGGACAGGGGGTGGGACACTGAAGCTTTCTTT

abundance: .
v_gene: TRBV7-2
d_gene: .
j_gene: TRBJ1-1
CDR3aa: CASSPIYSGTEAFF
CDR3nt: TGTGCCAGCAGCCCAATCTATTCGGGCACTGAAGCTTTCTTT

abundance: .
v_gene: TRBV10-3
d_gene: TRBD1
j_gene: TRBJ1-2
CDR3aa: CAIRMTGIYGYTF
CDR3nt: TGTGCCATCAGGATGACAGGGATCTATGGCTACACCTTC

abundance: .
v_gene: TRBV27
d_gene: TRBD2
j_gene: TRBJ2-7
CDR3aa: CASSLRTSGSYEQYF
CDR3nt: TGTGCCAGCAGTTTAAGGACTAGCGGCTCCTACGAGCAGTACTTC

abundance: .
v_gene: TRBV14
d_gene: .
j_gene: TRBJ1-1
CDR3aa: CASSRLVGSTEAFF
CDR3nt: TGTGCCAGCAGTCGGCTGGTTGGGAGCACTGAAGCTTTCTTT

abundance: once
v_gene: TRBV7-8
d_gene: TRBD1
j_gene: TRBJ1-5
CDR3aa: CASSRGQGGRNQPQHF
CDR3nt: TGTGCCAGCAGCAGAGGACAGGGAGGTCGAAATCAGCCCCAGCATTTT

abundance: .
v_gene: TRBV14
d_gene: .
j_gene: TRBJ1-2
CDR3aa: CASSQLRDTSYGYTF
CDR3nt: TGTGCCAGCAGCCAACTCCGGGACACCAGCTATGGCTACACCTTC

abundance: .
v_gene: TRBV5-1
d_gene: TRBD1
j_gene: TRBJ1-2
CDR3aa: CASSLPSRGDNYGYTF
CDR3nt: TGCGCCAGCAGCCTTCCCTCCAGGGGGGACAACTATGGCTACACCTTC

abundance: .
v_gene: TRBV6-2/TRBV6-3
d_gene: .
j_gene: TRBJ2-7
CDR3aa: CASSPGRTTGEQYF
CDR3nt: TGTGCCAGCAGTCCGGGACGGACTACCGGGGAGCAGTACTTC

abundance: .
v_gene: TRBV2
d_gene: .
j_gene: TRBJ2-2
CDR3aa: CASSVRTGSNTGELFF
CDR3nt: TGTGCCAGCAGTGTACGGACTGGATCGAACACCGGGGAGCTGTTTTTT

abundance: .
v_gene: TRBV7-2
d_gene: .
j_gene: TRBJ1-2
CDR3aa: CASSLVFLSNYGYTF
CDR3nt: TGTGCCAGCAGCTTAGTGTTTCTTTCTAACTATGGCTACACCTTC

abundance: .
v_gene: TRBV25-1
d_gene: TRBD2
j_gene: TRBJ2-1
CDR3aa: CASSGLGGTYNEQFF
CDR3nt: TGTGCCAGCAGTGGCCTGGGGGGGACCTACAATGAGCAGTTCTTC

abundance: once
v_gene: TRBV6-5
d_gene: TRBD1
j_gene: TRBJ2-7
CDR3aa: CASSLGTGPYEQYF
CDR3nt: TGTGCCAGCAGTCTCGGGACAGGGCCCTACGAGCAGTACTTC

abundance: .
v_gene: TRBV6-5
d_gene: .
j_gene: TRBJ2-1
CDR3aa: CASLGARASEQFF
CDR3nt: TGTGCCAGCCTGGGGGCCCGGGCGAGTGAGCAGTTCTTC

abundance: .
v_gene: TRBV5-4
d_gene: TRBD1
j_gene: TRBJ2-1
CDR3aa: CASSWGTESYNEQFF
CDR3nt: TGTGCCAGCAGCTGGGGGACAGAGTCCTACAATGAGCAGTTCTTC

abundance: .
v_gene: TRBV25-1
d_gene: .
j_gene: TRBJ1-1
CDR3aa: CASSEGGGTPPNTEAFF
CDR3nt: TGTGCCAGCAGTGAAGGGGGGGGGACCCCACCGAACACTGAAGCTTTCTTT

abundance: .
v_gene: TRBV2
d_gene: TRBD1
j_gene: TRBJ1-3
CDR3aa: CASSEQGAGNTIYF
CDR3nt: TGTGCCAGCAGTGAACAGGGGGCTGGAAACACCATATATTTT

abundance: once
v_gene: TRBV7-9
d_gene: .
j_gene: TRBJ2-1
CDR3aa: CASSLRGSYSYNEQFF
CDR3nt: TGTGCCAGCAGCTTACGAGGGTCCTACTCCTACAATGAGCAGTTCTTC

abundance: .
v_gene: TRBV6-7
d_gene: TRBD1
j_gene: TRBJ2-1
CDR3aa: CASSYPPGQGARDFF
CDR3nt: TGTGCCAGCAGTTACCCACCGGGACAGGGGGCGAGGGATTTCTTC

abundance: .
v_gene: TRBV12-5
d_gene: TRBD1
j_gene: TRBJ1-6
CDR3aa: CASGGTGGDF
CDR3nt: TGTGCTAGTGGCGGGACAGGCGGGGACTTT

abundance: .
v_gene: TRBV19
d_gene: .
j_gene: TRBJ1-2
CDR3aa: CASTTGFGYTF
CDR3nt: TGTGCCAGTACCACAGGGTTCGGCTACACCTTC

abundance: .
v_gene: TRBV24-1
d_gene: TRBD1
j_gene: TRBJ2-1
CDR3aa: CATSWATGNEQFF
CDR3nt: TGTGCCACCAGCTGGGCGACAGGGAATGAGCAGTTCTTC

abundance: .
v_gene: TRBV30
d_gene: TRBD1
j_gene: TRBJ1-3
CDR3aa: CAWNRGTDIYF
CDR3nt: TGTGCCTGGAACCGAGGGACAGACATATATTTT

abundance: .
v_gene: TRBV6-6
d_gene: .
j_gene: TRBJ1-6
CDR3aa: CASKAGASSYNSPLHF
CDR3nt: TGTGCCAGCAAGGCAGGGGCTAGCTCCTATAATTCACCCCTCCACTTT

abundance: .
v_gene: TRBV3-1/TRBV3-2
d_gene: .
j_gene: TRBJ2-3
CDR3aa: CASSQRAWDTQYF
CDR3nt: TGTGCCAGCAGCCAGCGGGCTTGGGATACGCAGTATTTT

abundance: .
v_gene: TRBV19
d_gene: .
j_gene: TRBJ2-2
CDR3aa: CASSTNRNTGELFF
CDR3nt: TGTGCCAGTAGTACCAACAGAAACACCGGGGAGCTGTTTTTT

abundance: .
v_gene: TRBV2
d_gene: .
j_gene: TRBJ1-1
CDR3aa: CASSGTPNTEAFF
CDR3nt: TGTGCCAGCAGTGGGACACCGAACACTGAAGCTTTCTTT

abundance: few
v_gene: TRBV2
d_gene: TRBD1
j_gene: TRBJ1-1
CDR3aa: CASSAYLLGQGEAFF
CDR3nt: TGTGCCAGCAGTGCTTACCTACTCGGACAGGGTGAAGCTTTCTTT

abundance: .
v_gene: TRBV12-3/TRBV12-4
d_gene: .
j_gene: TRBJ1-1
CDR3aa: CASSQINTEAFF
CDR3nt: TGTGCCAGCAGTCAGATCAACACTGAAGCTTTCTTT

abundance: .
v_gene: TRBV4-1
d_gene: .
j_gene: TRBJ1-5
CDR3aa: CASSQVGGQGYYSNQPQHF
CDR3nt: TGCGCCAGCAGCCAAGTAGGCGGGCAGGGGTATTATAGCAATCAGCCCCAGCATTTT

abundance: .
v_gene: TRBV18
d_gene: .
j_gene: TRBJ1-6
CDR3aa: CASSPTAGSPLHF
CDR3nt: TGTGCCAGCTCACCCACGGCGGGGTCACCCCTCCACTTT

abundance: once
v_gene: TRBV7-2
d_gene: .
j_gene: TRBJ2-1
CDR3aa: CASSPDLWQFF
CDR3nt: TGTGCCAGCAGCCCCGACTTGTGGCAGTTCTTC

abundance: .
v_gene: TRBV9
d_gene: TRBD2
j_gene: TRBJ2-3
CDR3aa: CASSVGGGGGKTDTQYF
CDR3nt: TGTGCCAGCAGCGTAGGCGGGGGGGGCGGAAAAACAGATACGCAGTATTTT

abundance: .
v_gene: TRBV6-5
d_gene: .
j_gene: TRBJ1-4
CDR3aa: CASRGGSTTNEKLFF
CDR3nt: TGTGCCAGCAGGGGAGGCAGCACGACTAATGAAAAACTGTTTTTT

abundance: once
v_gene: TRBV24-1
d_gene: TRBD1
j_gene: TRBJ2-3
CDR3aa: CATSTGGLDTQYF
CDR3nt: TGTGCCACCTCGACAGGGGGCTTGGATACGCAGTATTTT

abundance: .
v_gene: TRBV7-9
d_gene: TRBD2
j_gene: TRBJ2-6
CDR3aa: CASGRLAGGTINVLTF
CDR3nt: TGTGCCAGCGGCCGACTAGCGGGAGGAACTATCAACGTCCTGACTTTC

abundance: .
v_gene: TRBV2
d_gene: .
j_gene: TRBJ1-1
CDR3aa: CASIRGVNTEAFF
CDR3nt: TGTGCCAGCATCAGGGGTGTGAACACTGAAGCTTTCTTT

abundance: .
v_gene: TRBV5-6
d_gene: TRBD1
j_gene: TRBJ2-5
CDR3aa: CASSRTGRTQETQYF
CDR3nt: TGTGCCAGCAGCCGGACAGGGAGAACCCAAGAGACCCAGTACTTC

abundance: .
v_gene: TRBV28
d_gene: .
j_gene: TRBJ2-7
CDR3aa: CASSSPGEGSYEQYF
CDR3nt: TGTGCCAGCAGTTCTCCAGGGGAGGGATCCTACGAGCAGTACTTC

abundance: .
v_gene: TRBV2
d_gene: .
j_gene: TRBJ1-1
CDR3aa: CASSEEGAITEAFF
CDR3nt: TGTGCCAGCAGTGAGGAGGGCGCGATCACTGAAGCTTTCTTT

abundance: .
v_gene: TRBV14
d_gene: .
j_gene: TRBJ2-3
CDR3aa: CASSQDWAPTDTQYF
CDR3nt: TGTGCCAGCAGCCAAGATTGGGCTCCTACAGATACGCAGTATTTT